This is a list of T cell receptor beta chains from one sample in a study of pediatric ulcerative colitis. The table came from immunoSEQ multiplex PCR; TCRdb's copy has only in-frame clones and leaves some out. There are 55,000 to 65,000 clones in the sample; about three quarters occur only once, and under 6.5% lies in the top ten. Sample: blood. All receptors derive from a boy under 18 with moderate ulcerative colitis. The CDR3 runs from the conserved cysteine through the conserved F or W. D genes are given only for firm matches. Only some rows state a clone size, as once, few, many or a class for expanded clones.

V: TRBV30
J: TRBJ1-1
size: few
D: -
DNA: TGTGCCTGGAGTGTACGTCTATGGAGGACGAACACTGAAGCTTTCTTT
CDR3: CAWSVRLWRTNTEAFF

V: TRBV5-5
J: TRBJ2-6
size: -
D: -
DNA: TGTGCCAGCACCACCATTTCAACAGGGTTGGGCTCTGGGGCCAACGTCCTGACTTTC
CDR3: CASTTISTGLGSGANVLTF

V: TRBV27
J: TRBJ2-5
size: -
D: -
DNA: TGTGCCAGCAGAGGCCTGGTACAAGAGACCCAGTACTTC
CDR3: CASRGLVQETQYF

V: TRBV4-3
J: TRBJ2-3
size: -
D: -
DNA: TGCGCCAGCAGCCAAGATATCCGCGCAGGGTTTGGCACAGATACGCAGTATTTT
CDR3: CASSQDIRAGFGTDTQYF

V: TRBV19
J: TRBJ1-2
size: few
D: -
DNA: TGTGCCAGTAGTATAGGATACGGGCAGGTCCCTGGCTACACCTTC
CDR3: CASSIGYGQVPGYTF

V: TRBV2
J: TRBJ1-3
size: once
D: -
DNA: TGTGCCAGCAGGGCCAGGGTCCCGGGGCCTGGAAACACCATATATTTT
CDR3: CASRARVPGPGNTIYF

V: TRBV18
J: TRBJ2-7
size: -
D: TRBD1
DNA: TGTGCCAGCTCCCCTAATGGACAGGGAGGATACGAGCAGTACTTC
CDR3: CASSPNGQGGYEQYF

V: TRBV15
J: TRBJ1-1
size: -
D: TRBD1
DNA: TGTGCCACCAGCAGAGGGAGGGGGCGGAACACTGAAGCTTTCTTT
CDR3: CATSRGRGRNTEAFF

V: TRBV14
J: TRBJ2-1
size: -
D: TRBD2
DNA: TGTGCCAGCAGCCGGAAACTAGCGGGGGTAACCCCAAATGAGCAGTTCTTC
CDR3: CASSRKLAGVTPNEQFF

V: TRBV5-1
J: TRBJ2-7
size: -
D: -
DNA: TGCGCCAGCAGCTTGGGGGGTAGCTCCTACGAGCAGTACTTC
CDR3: CASSLGGSSYEQYF

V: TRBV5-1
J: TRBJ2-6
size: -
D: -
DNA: TGCGCCAGCGGAGTGGGGTCTGGGGCCAACGTCCTGACTTTC
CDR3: CASGVGSGANVLTF

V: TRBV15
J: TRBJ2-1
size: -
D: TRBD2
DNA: TGTGCCACCAGTCCCCCTACGGCGGGAGGGCACGATGAGCAGTTCTTC
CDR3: CATSPPTAGGHDEQFF

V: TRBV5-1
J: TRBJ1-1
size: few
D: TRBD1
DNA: TGCGCCAGCAGCTTCGGACAGGGGGCGAGGGCTTTCTTT
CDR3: CASSFGQGARAFF

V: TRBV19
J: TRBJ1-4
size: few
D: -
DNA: TGTGCCAGTACTCCCGGGATGACGTATGAAAAACTGTTTTTT
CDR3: CASTPGMTYEKLFF

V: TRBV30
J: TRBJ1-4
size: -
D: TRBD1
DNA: TGTGCCTGGGACAGGGGGATTAATGAAAAACTGTTTTTT
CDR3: CAWDRGINEKLFF

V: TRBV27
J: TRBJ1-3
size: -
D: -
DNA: TGTGCCAGCAGTTTGCGGCACTCTGGAAACACCATATATTTT
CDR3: CASSLRHSGNTIYF

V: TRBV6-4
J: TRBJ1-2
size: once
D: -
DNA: TGTGCCAGCAGTGACTTGGGGTCCTTGCGGGGCTACACCTTC
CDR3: CASSDLGSLRGYTF

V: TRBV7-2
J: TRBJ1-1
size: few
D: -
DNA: TGTGCCAGCAGCAATTCCAATGGTGTGACTGAAGCTTTCTTT
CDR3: CASSNSNGVTEAFF

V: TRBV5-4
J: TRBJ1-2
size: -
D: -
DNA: TGTGCCAGCAGCCGGGACAAGTATGGCTACACCTTC
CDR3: CASSRDKYGYTF

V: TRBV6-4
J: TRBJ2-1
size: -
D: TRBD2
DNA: TGTGCCAGCAGTGCCAGACTAGCGGGGGGGCCCTACAATGAGCAGTTCTTC
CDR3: CASSARLAGGPYNEQFF

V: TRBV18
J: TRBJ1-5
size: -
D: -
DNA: TGTGCCAGCTCAGAACAGGGAAGCAATCAGCCCCAGCATTTT
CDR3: CASSEQGSNQPQHF

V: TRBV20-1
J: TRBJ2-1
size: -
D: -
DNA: TGCAGTGCTAGGGGGAGGAATGAGCAGTTCTTC
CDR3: CSARGRNEQFF

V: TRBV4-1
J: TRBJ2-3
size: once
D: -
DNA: TGCGCCAGCAGCCAACTGGGGCCCAACCCCTACGGCACAGATACGCAGTATTTT
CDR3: CASSQLGPNPYGTDTQYF

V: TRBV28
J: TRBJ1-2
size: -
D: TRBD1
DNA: TGTGCCAGCAGCAATACAGGACAGGGAGAGGGCTACACCTTC
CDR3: CASSNTGQGEGYTF

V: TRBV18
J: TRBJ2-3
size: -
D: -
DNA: TGTGCCAGCTCACCGTGGACTGAAGGGGTTATGGATACGCAGTATTTT
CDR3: CASSPWTEGVMDTQYF

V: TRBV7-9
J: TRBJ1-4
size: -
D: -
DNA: TGTGCCAGCAGCCCCCGGCGTGGAGGGTCCGGAGAAAAACTGTTTTTT
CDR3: CASSPRRGGSGEKLFF

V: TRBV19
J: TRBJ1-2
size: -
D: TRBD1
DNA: TGTGCCAGTAGTAGGAGACAGGGGGCGGACTATGGCTACACCTTC
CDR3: CASSRRQGADYGYTF

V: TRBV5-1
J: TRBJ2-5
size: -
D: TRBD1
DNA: TGCGCCAGCAGCTTGGCCGGGACAGCCTTCCAGGAGACCCAGTACTTC
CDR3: CASSLAGTAFQETQYF

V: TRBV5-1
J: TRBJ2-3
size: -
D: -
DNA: TGCGCCAGCAGCTTGGGGGCCCCGATAGATACGCAGTATTTT
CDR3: CASSLGAPIDTQYF

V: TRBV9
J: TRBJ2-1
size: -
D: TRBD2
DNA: TGTGCCAGCAGCGGAGGGCGGGAGGGCTACAATGAGCAGTTCTTC
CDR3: CASSGGREGYNEQFF

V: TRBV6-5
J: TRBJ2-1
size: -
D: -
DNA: TGTGCCAGCAGTTACTCGACCCCGACTAGGAGGAATGAGCAGTTCTTC
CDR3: CASSYSTPTRRNEQFF

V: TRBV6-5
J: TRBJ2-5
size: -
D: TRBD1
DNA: TGTGCCAGCAGTTACTTGACAGGGGGCGGGGAGACCCAGTACTTC
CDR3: CASSYLTGGGETQYF

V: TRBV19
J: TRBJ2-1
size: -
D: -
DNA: TGTGCCAGTGGGTGGGGCGCAGGGGTGCACAATGAGCAGTTCTTC
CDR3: CASGWGAGVHNEQFF

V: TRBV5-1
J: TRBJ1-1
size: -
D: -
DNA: TGCGCCAGCAGCTTGGGAGGGGGTCACATGAACACTGAAGCTTTCTTT
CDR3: CASSLGGGHMNTEAFF

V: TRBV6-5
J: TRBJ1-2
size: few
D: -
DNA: TGTGCCAGCAGTGGGGGGACGCGTCGCGGCTACACCTTC
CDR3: CASSGGTRRGYTF

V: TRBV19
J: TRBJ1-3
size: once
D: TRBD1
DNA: TGTGCCAGCGAAACCGGGACAGGGTCCGGAAACACCATATATTTT
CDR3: CASETGTGSGNTIYF

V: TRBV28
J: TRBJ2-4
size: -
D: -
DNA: TGTGCCAGCAGTTTGCGTAGGCCCGCAACGGCCAAAAACATTCAGTACTTC
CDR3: CASSLRRPATAKNIQYF

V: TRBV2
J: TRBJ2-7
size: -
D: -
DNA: TGTGCCTTCCTAACGGGCAGCCGGAACGAGCAGTACTTC
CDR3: CAFLTGSRNEQYF

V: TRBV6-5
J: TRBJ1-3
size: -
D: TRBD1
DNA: TGTGCCAGCAGCTTAACAGGGGCGGGAAACACCATATATTTT
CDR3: CASSLTGAGNTIYF

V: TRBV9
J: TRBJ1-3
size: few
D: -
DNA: TGTGCCAGCAGCGTAGGCCCAAACTCTGGAAACACCATATATTTT
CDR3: CASSVGPNSGNTIYF

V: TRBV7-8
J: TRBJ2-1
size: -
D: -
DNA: TGTGCCAGCAGCTTAACCGGACATGAGCAGTTCTTC
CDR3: CASSLTGHEQFF

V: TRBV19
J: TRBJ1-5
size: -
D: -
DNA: TGTGCCAGTAGTCCGAGCGTGGGTTTGAATCAGCCCCAGCATTTT
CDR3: CASSPSVGLNQPQHF

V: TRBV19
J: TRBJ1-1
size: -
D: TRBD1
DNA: TGTGCCAGTAGTTATAAGTTTCCGGGACAGGGTATTGAGGATGAAGCTTTCTTT
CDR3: CASSYKFPGQGIEDEAFF

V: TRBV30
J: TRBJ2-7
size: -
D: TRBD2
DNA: TGTGCCTGGAGCTCTGATTATAGCGGGAGGGCCTACGAGCAGTACTTC
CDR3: CAWSSDYSGRAYEQYF

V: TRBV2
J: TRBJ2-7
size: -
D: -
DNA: TGTGCCAGCAGTGAAGGGACCGTTGCCTACGAGCAGTACTTC
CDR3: CASSEGTVAYEQYF

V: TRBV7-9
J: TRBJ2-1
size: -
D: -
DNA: TGTGCCAGCAGCATGCCAACTAGAAGCTACAATGAGCAGTTCTTC
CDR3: CASSMPTRSYNEQFF

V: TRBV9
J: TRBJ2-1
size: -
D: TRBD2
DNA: TGTGCCAGCAGCGTAGGACTAGCGGGGGCCTCCAATGAGCAGTTCTTC
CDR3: CASSVGLAGASNEQFF

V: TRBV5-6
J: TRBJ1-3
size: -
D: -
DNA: TGTGCCAGCAGCTTAAATAGACTGAGCTCTGGAAACACCATATATTTT
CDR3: CASSLNRLSSGNTIYF

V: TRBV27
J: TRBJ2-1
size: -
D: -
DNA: TGTGCCAGCAGTGCGCGGAGTTACAATGAGCAGTTCTTC
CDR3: CASSARSYNEQFF

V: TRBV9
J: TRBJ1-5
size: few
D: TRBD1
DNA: TGTGCCAGCAGTACAGGGGGCGGCGGTCAGCCCCAGCATTTT
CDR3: CASSTGGGGQPQHF

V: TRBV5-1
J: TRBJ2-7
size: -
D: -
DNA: TGCGCCAGCAGCTTACAGGGACGAAGCTCCTACGAGCAGTACTTC
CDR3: CASSLQGRSSYEQYF

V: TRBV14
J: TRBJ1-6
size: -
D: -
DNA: TGTGCCAGCAGCCAAGAGCGGGGATCACCCCTCCACTTT
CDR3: CASSQERGSPLHF

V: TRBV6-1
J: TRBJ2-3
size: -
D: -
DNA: TGTGCCAGCAGTGAAGGGCAGGGTTTGGATACGCAGTATTTT
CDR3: CASSEGQGLDTQYF